The 26 T cell receptor beta chains reported below all come from one sample, sequenced in a study of early T cells in non-severe SARS-CoV-2 infection (dated by TCRdb to the early 2020s). Libraries were prepared through 5' RACE. Sequenced using a NextSeq 500. TCRdb reanalyzed the raw reads on its own, using fastp at Q25 for trimming and MiXCR for clone calling, and kept in-frame beta chains. A single entry per CDR3 protein holds the most common genes and DNA from its merged rows. This sample lists 32,000 or so distinct CDR3 sequences; about 4.7% were detected once. The ten top clones hold 13% to 15% of the sample. Specimen: whole blood. These receptor sequences come from an adult who was a healthcare worker with PCR-confirmed SARS-CoV-2 infection or an uninfected control (not recorded which).

This clonotype was observed many times. The J gene is TRBJ2-4, the V gene TRBV18, with no clear D. V lost 3 bases, J lost 0 bases, and 6 bases lay in between. This CDR3 region has 14 residues. In germline, CDR1 is KGHSH, CDR2 LQKENI. Here the CDR3 reads CASSPAGAKNIQYF. As DNA, the CDR3 is TGTGCCAGCTCACCCGCCGGAGCCAAAAACATTCAGTACTTC.

The chain links TRBV4-2 to TRBJ2-1; no definite D call. This CDR3 spans 14 amino acids. The ends were cut back, 2 bases at V and 7 bases at J, with 12 bases in the middle. Germline CDR1 is LGHNA and CDR2 is YNFKEQ. CDR3 in DNA: TGTGCCAGCAGCCAACCAAGCCAGCTTAATGAGCAGTTCTTC. It is translated as CASSQPSQLNEQFF.

The table lists this clonotype with many counts. This rearrangement joins TRBV18 to TRBJ1-1; perhaps TRBD1 as D (5 bases). The germline gives CDR1 KGHSH, CDR2 LQKENI. Trimming cost V 3 bases and J 3 bases, with 8 bases left between them. CDR3 length: 13 residues. The CDR3 DNA reads TGTGCCAGCTCACCTCAGGGTGACACTGAAGCTTTCTTT. Its protein product is CASSPQGDTEAFF.

This clonotype was observed at least ten times. The chain carries TRBV18 and TRBJ1-2; 9 bases are a match to TRBD1. The V gene end was trimmed by 3 bases and the J gene end by 7 bases; junction bases not matched to a gene: 6. The CDR3 extends over 14 amino acids. Germline V gene sequence: CDR1 KGHSH, CDR2 LQKENI. The chain's CDR3 is CASSPEGQGPGYTF. The CDR3 bases are TGTGCCAGCTCACCCGAAGGACAGGGGCCTGGCTACACCTTC.

At least ten counts were recorded for this clonotype. The chain recombines TRBV6-5 with TRBJ1-6; possibly TRBD1 for D (5 bases). V lost 2 bases and J 8 bases, leaving 13 bases between the germline ends. The CDR3 is 15 amino acids. Germline V CDR1 and CDR2: MNHEY, SVGAGI. The CDR3 DNA is TGTGCCAGCAGTTACGACGGGACGGTACATTCACCCCTCCACTTT. This codes for CASSYDGTVHSPLHF.

In DNA form, the CDR3 reads TGTGCCAGCAGCCTTCCGGGTCGAGCTGAAGCTTTCTTT. Its translation: CASSLPGRAEAFF. This chain uses TRBV7-9 with TRBJ1-1; no clear D gene. This CDR3 region has 13 residues. Germline loops: CDR1 SEHNR, CDR2 FQNEAQ (reference sequence). The V end was cut by 5 bases, the J end by 6 bases, with 13 bases between.

This sequence joins TRBV6-5 and TRBJ1-6, with a tentative D call TRBD1 (5 bases). V dropped 6 bases and J dropped 9 bases, with 9 bases sitting between them. This CDR3 is 12 amino acids long. In germline, CDR1 is MNHEY, CDR2 SVGAGI. CDR3 in amino acids: CASRPDSSPLHF. CDR3 bases: TGTGCCAGCAGGCCTGACAGTTCACCCCTCCACTTT.

The rearrangement uses TRBV6-2 or TRBV6-3 and TRBJ2-7, with 9 nucleotides matching TRBD1. Per germline, CDR1 MNHEY and CDR2 SVGEGT. V lost 6 bases, J lost 7 bases, and 1 base stayed unmatched. The CDR3 loop spans 11 amino acids. CDR3 sequence reads: CASSDRGEQYF. CDR3 in DNA: TGTGCCAGCAGCGACAGGGGGGAGCAGTACTTC.

This clonotype was counted a few times. The chain uses TRBV15 and TRBJ1-2; 7 nucleotides align to TRBD1. The junction had 3 bases not matched to a gene; V was cut back by 1 base and J by 1 base. The CDR3 spans 15 residues. Germline loops: CDR1 LNHNV, CDR2 YYDKDF (reference sequence). CDR3 nucleotides: TGTGCCACCAGCAGAGCAGACAGGGATAACTATGGCTACACCTTC. It translates to CATSRADRDNYGYTF.

This clonotype was counted only a few times. V and J are TRBV7-4 and TRBJ1-5; the D gene is possibly TRBD1 (5 bases). The V gene lost 9 bases and the J gene lost 1 base, with 19 bases spanning the gap. Looked up from germline, CDR1 is SGHVT and CDR2 is SQSDAQ. CDR3 length: 16 residues. The CDR3 protein is CARIIKRRGSNQPQHF. In nucleotides, the CDR3 is TGTGCCAGGATTATCAAGCGGAGGGGAAGCAATCAGCCCCAGCATTTT.

The chain employs TRBV7-6 and TRBJ1-6, with 8 bases identical to TRBD1. Germline CDR1 and CDR2: SGHVS and FNYEAQ. V shed 6 bases, J shed 7 bases, and the junction held 5 bases outside the gene matches. CDR3 length: 14 residues. This chain's CDR3 is CASSSGGANSPLHF. The CDR3 DNA follows: TGTGCCAGCAGTTCAGGGGGCGCGAATTCACCCCTCCACTTT.

At least ten counts were recorded for this clonotype. The chain joins TRBV19 to TRBJ2-7; D is unclear. The CDR3 has 15 amino acids. V was shortened by 3 bases and J by 5 bases, with 17 bases between the two germline ends. Germline CDR1 LNHDA, CDR2 SQIVND (reference sequence). In DNA, the CDR3 is TGTGCCAGTAGTATCCCCAGCAAGGCTCCCGACGAGCAGTACTTC. Protein: CASSIPSKAPDEQYF.

This clonotype was found many times. This chain links TRBV28 with TRBJ1-1; perhaps TRBD1 as D (6 bases). The germline CDR1 and CDR2 sequences are MDHEN and SYDVKM. The V end was cut by 7 bases, the J end by 4 bases, with 16 bases between. CDR3 length equals 14 residues. CDR3 sequence reads: CASTIPRGVTEAFF. The DNA of the CDR3 is TGTGCCAGCACCATACCCAGGGGTGTCACTGAAGCTTTCTTT.

This clonotype has at least ten counts. The chain combines TRBV5-1 with TRBJ2-7; D gene ambiguous. The V end lost 2 bases, the J end lost 3 bases, and 9 bases lay between the germline ends. The CDR3 has 13 amino acids. Germline assignment: CDR1 SGHRS and CDR2 YFSETQ. The CDR3 reads CASSFRQDYEQYF. In nucleotides, the CDR3 is TGCGCCAGCAGCTTTCGACAAGACTACGAGCAGTACTTC.

V and J are TRBV10-3 and TRBJ2-6; 12 nucleotides match TRBD1. V was pared by 4 bases and J by 2 bases, with 3 bases of the junction left unmatched. From germline, CDR1 is ENHRY and CDR2 SYGVKD. The CDR3 contains 17 residues. CDR3 DNA sequence: TGTGCCATCAGTGCCGGGACAGGGGGCGCTGGGGCCAACGTCCTGACTTTC. This gives the protein CAISAGTGGAGANVLTF.

This clonotype occurred many times. The V and J genes are TRBV12-3 or TRBV12-4 and TRBJ1-2, with D possibly being TRBD1 (6 bases). CDR3 length: 15 residues. V lost 4 bases, J lost 4 bases, and 16 bases lay in between. This CDR3 reads CASSSLLDSFYGYTF. DNA for the CDR3: TGTGCCAGCAGTTCCCTATTGGACAGCTTCTATGGCTACACCTTC.

The CDR3 is CATVGTFSYEQYF. CDR3 coding DNA: TGTGCCACAGTAGGGACTTTTTCCTACGAGCAGTACTTC. This chain joins TRBV2 and TRBJ2-7, with D perhaps TRBD2 (6 bases). CDR3 size: 13 residues. Trimming removed 10 bases from V and 1 base from J, with 14 bases in between. Germline loops: CDR1 SNHLY, CDR2 FYNNEI.

This clonotype was seen many times. The rearrangement joins TRBV20-1 to TRBJ2-7; the D gene is possibly TRBD2 (6 bases). Germline loops: CDR1 DFQATT, CDR2 SNEGSKA (reference sequence). Trimming cost V 6 bases and J 2 bases, with 17 bases left between them. The CDR3 is made up of 14 amino acids. The chain's CDR3 is CSAPTTGGTYEQYF. CDR3 DNA sequence: TGCAGTGCCCCTACAACCGGGGGAACCTACGAGCAGTACTTC.

The CDR3 is CASSESGSYEQFF. The CDR3, as DNA: TGCGCCAGCAGTGAGTCGGGTTCCTATGAGCAGTTCTTC. This chain joins TRBV10-2 and TRBJ2-1; D remains unclear. V lost 0 bases and J lost 8, with 8 bases in between. The CDR3 length is 13 residues. Germline V gene sequence: CDR1 WSHSY, CDR2 SAAADI.

This clonotype was detected a few times. This sequence joins TRBV12-3 or TRBV12-4 and TRBJ1-2, with D possibly being TRBD1 (6 bases). V was clipped by 7 bases and J by 4 bases, with 10 bases between them. There are 12 residues in the CDR3. The CDR3 is CASMDRPYGYTF. The CDR3 DNA is TGTGCCAGCATGGACAGACCCTATGGCTACACCTTC.

This clonotype was seen repeatedly, ten times or more. This sequence joins TRBV7-8 and TRBJ2-3; 9 bases are shared with TRBD1. Germline V lookup: CDR1 SGHVS, CDR2 FQNEAQ. V lost 5 bases to trimming and J lost 4 bases; unmatched junction nucleotides: 7. The CDR3 sequence is 15 residues long. CDR3 coding DNA: TGTGCCAGCAGCGGCGGGGACAGGGTGGCAGATACGCAGTATTTT. Translating gives CASSGGDRVADTQYF.

The V call is TRBV18, the J call TRBJ2-3; D gene ambiguous. The CDR3 totals 16 residues. The germline V gene has CDR1 KGHSH and CDR2 LQKENI. V was pared by 4 bases and J by 0 bases, with 14 bases between. The CDR3 reads CASSLTVASSTDTQYF. DNA for the CDR3: TGTGCCAGCTCACTCACGGTCGCCAGTAGCACAGATACGCAGTATTTT.

This clonotype has only a few counts. Here the CDR3 reads CSAKFHTVNNEQFF. The DNA for the CDR3 is TGCAGTGCTAAGTTCCATACCGTCAACAATGAGCAGTTCTTC. The rearrangement joins TRBV20-1 to TRBJ2-1; D is ambiguous. CDR3 length: 14 residues. V lost 4 bases, J lost 5 bases, and 15 bases lay in between. CDR1 is DFQATT, CDR2 SNEGSKA, per germline (reference sequence).

V gene TRBV20-1 combines with J gene TRBJ2-3; 12 positions match TRBD2. Germline-derived CDR1 and CDR2 are DFQATT and SNEGSKA (reference sequence). The CDR3 length is 16 residues. The V segment lost 0 bases and the J segment 6 bases; nucleotides outside the gene matches: 7. CDR3 protein: CSARDLAGGLSDTQYF. DNA for the CDR3: TGCAGTGCTAGAGATCTAGCGGGGGGGCTCTCGGATACGCAGTATTTT.

This clonotype was seen repeatedly, ten times or more. The V call is TRBV20-1, the J call TRBJ2-1, with 10 bases that match TRBD2. Looked up from germline, CDR1 is DFQATT and CDR2 is SNEGSKA (reference sequence). The CDR3 loop spans 14 amino acids. J lost 3 bases, V lost 5 bases, and 4 bases had no gene match. The chain's CDR3 is CSAGSGGDYNEQFF. The CDR3 coding sequence is TGCAGTGCTGGGAGCGGGGGGGACTACAATGAGCAGTTCTTC.

The chain uses TRBV19 and TRBJ1-2; D remains ambiguous. The V and J ends lost 10 bases and 4 bases respectively, with 19 bases between them. CDR3 size: 14 residues. CDR1 LNHDA and CDR2 SQIVND come from the germline V gene (reference sequence). CDR3 nucleotides: TGTGCCATCAAGACCAGGCCCCCGAGCTATGGCTACACCTTC. It yields the protein CAIKTRPPSYGYTF.